This T cell receptor (beta chain) is drawn from a study of PD-1 blockade in classical Hodgkin lymphoma. Autologous stem cell transplantation was followed by relapse in every patient, and brentuximab vedotin exposure varied. Classifying best responses yielded complete response, partial response or progressive disease. This clone was picked up a small number of times. Sequenced by immunoSEQ multiplex PCR; TCRdb stores in-frame clones only, minus some. The table has 50,000 to 85,000 clones, over 70% seen once; the top ten hold approximately 9%. The sequence was obtained from a human donor with classical Hodgkin lymphoma. The sequenced sample was peripheral blood mononuclear cells (PBMCs), obtained before the second cycle of nivolumab.

This chain's CDR3 is CASSLGGALGNQPQHF. The DNA for the CDR3 is TGTGCCAGCAGTTTAGGGGGGGCGCTGGGAAATCAGCCCCAGCATTTT. The chain is built from TRBV27 and TRBJ1-5; possibly TRBD1 for D (6 bases). From germline, CDR1 is MNHEY and CDR2 SMNVEV (reference sequence). The CDR3 sequence is 16 residues long. Trimming removed 2 bases at V and 4 bases at J, with 15 bases between.